This T cell receptor beta chain was captured in a study of cytomegalovirus exposure and HLA in healthy donors. PCR used 60 Vbeta primers and 13 Jbeta primers. Sequencing used immunoSEQ multiplex PCR; TCRdb keeps in-frame clones, though not all of them. The table shows some 120,000 clones, with about 74% occurring only once. Material for sequencing was PBMCs. This receptor was taken from a woman aged 45 to 65 in good health and CMV-seropositive.

The CDR3 bases are TGTGCCAGCAGTGAAGGGAGGGGAGGAAATTCACCCCTCCACTTT. Its translation is CASSEGRGGNSPLHF. The chain carries TRBV6-1 and TRBJ1-6, with D maybe TRBD1 (5 bases). The CDR3 length is 15 residues. Germline assignment: CDR1 MNHNS and CDR2 SASEGT. Trimming stripped 1 base from V and 7 bases from J, with 11 bases between.